This T cell receptor beta chain was retrieved from a study of blood T cell repertoires in COVID-19. In the study overall: The study drew acute and convalescent COVID-19 samples from the United States, Italy and Spain. PBMCs, B-cell-depleted T cells, or T cells provided the cDNA or gDNA that made up the material.

This clone was observed a few times. The CDR3 contains 17 residues. Germline loops: CDR1 KGHSH, CDR2 LQKENI. V shed 4 bases, J shed 6 bases, and the junction held 13 bases outside the gene matches. The data were produced by immunoSEQ multiplex PCR, yet TCRdb's version contains in-frame clones alone and is incomplete. The profile covers 40,000 to 55,000 clones, with 90% appearing a single time and 4.5% to 7% taken by the ten largest. This TCR derives from a human donor in a cohort sampled during active COVID-19. The sequencing input was peripheral blood. The gene calls are TRBV18 and TRBJ1-2; TRBD1 aligns across 11 bases. The CDR3 nucleotides are TGTGCCAGCTCACAATCCCTGGACAGGGGGCGGTTGGATGGCTACACCTTC. It codes for CASSQSLDRGRLDGYTF. The variable domain in full, with the rest retrieved from reference TRBV18 and TRBJ1-2, is NAGVMQNPRHLVRRRGQEARLRCSPMKGHSHVYWYRQLPEEGLKFMVYLQKENIIDESGMPKERFSAEFPKEGPSILRIQQVVRGDSAAYFCASSQSLDRGRLDGYTFGSGTRLTVV.